This T cell receptor beta chain was retrieved from a study of identical twins. Each CDR3 protein gets one entry after TCRdb re-called the 5' RACE reads with MiXCR. This repertoire shows under 450,000 distinct CDR3 sequences, 15% to 20% found once; its top ten account for roughly 12%. CDR1 SGHDT and CDR2 YYEEEE come from the germline V gene. This CDR3 is 15 amino acids long. The V and J ends lost 1 base and 7 bases respectively, with 17 bases between them. The sample taken for sequencing was naive T cells sorted from blood. The chain is built from TRBV5-6 and TRBJ2-5; the D is unclear. The TCR was taken from a man aged 45-65 years in good health. The CDR3 nucleotides are TGTGCCAGCAGCTTGCTGGGCCAAGCCTCGGGGACCCAGTACTTC. This encodes CASSLLGQASGTQYF.